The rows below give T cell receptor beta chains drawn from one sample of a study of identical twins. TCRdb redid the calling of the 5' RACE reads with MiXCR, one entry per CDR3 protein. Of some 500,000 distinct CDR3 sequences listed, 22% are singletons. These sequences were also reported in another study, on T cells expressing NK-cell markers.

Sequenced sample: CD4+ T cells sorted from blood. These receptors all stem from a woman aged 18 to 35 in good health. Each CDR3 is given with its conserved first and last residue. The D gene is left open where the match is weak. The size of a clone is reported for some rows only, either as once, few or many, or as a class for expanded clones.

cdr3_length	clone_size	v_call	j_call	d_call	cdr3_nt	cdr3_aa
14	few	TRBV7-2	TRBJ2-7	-	TGTGCCAGCAGCTTAGAAAGGGTTAACTACGAGCAGTACTTC	CASSLERVNYEQYF
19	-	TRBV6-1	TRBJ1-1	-	TGTGCCAGCAGCCGAAGAGGGACGGGAGACACCCTTCGGGGCCTTGGGGCTTTCTTT	CASSRRGTGDTLRGLGAFF
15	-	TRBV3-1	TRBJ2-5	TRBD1	TGTGCCAGCAGCCTCCGGGACAGGGACATGGGGACCCAGTACTTC	CASSLRDRDMGTQYF
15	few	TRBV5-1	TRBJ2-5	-	TGCGCCAGCAGCTTGAGGGGGGCGCGGGAAGAGACCCAGTACTTC	CASSLRGAREETQYF
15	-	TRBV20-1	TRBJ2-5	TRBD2	TGCAGTGCTAGAAGCCTAGCGGGGGGGCAAGAGACCCAGTACTTC	CSARSLAGGQETQYF
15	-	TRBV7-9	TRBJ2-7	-	TGTGCCAGCAGTCAAGATAACTACAGGGCCTACGAGCAGTACTTC	CASSQDNYRAYEQYF
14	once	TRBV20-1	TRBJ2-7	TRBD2	TGCAGTGCCCCTCCACTAGCGGGAGTTGACGAGCAGTACTTC	CSAPPLAGVDEQYF
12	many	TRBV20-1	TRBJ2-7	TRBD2	TGCAGTGCTAGGGGCGGGAGAGGCGAGCAGTACTTC	CSARGGRGEQYF
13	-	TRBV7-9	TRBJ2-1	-	TGTGCCAGCAGCTATGGACTAATGAATGAGCAGTTCTTC	CASSYGLMNEQFF
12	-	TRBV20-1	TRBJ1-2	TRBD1	TGCAGTGTACAAGGGGGCACCTATGGCTACACCTTC	CSVQGGTYGYTF
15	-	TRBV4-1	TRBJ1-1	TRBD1	TGCGCCAGCATTATAACGGCGGACAGGCAATCTGAAGCTTTCTTT	CASIITADRQSEAFF
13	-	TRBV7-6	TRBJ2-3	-	TGTGCCAGCAGCTTAGTTATGGCAGATACGCAGTATTTT	CASSLVMADTQYF
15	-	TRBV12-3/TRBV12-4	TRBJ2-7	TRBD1	TGTGCCAGCAGTTTCAGGGGGAAGAACTGGGACGAGCAGTACTTC	CASSFRGKNWDEQYF
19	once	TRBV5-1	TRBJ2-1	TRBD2	TGCGCCAGCAGCTTGGCCCAGACTAGCGGAACCTTATCCTACAATGAGCAGTTCTTC	CASSLAQTSGTLSYNEQFF
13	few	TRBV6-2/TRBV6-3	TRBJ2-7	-	TGTGCCAGCGGAACCCGGGACTTTGGACGGCAGTACTTC	CASGTRDFGRQYF
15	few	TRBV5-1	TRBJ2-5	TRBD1	TGCGCCAGCAGCGCCACAGGGGGCCCACAAGAGACCCAGTACTTC	CASSATGGPQETQYF
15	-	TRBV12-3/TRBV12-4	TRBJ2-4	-	TGTGCCAGCAGTTTTGGCCATCTAGCCAAAAACATTCAGTACTTC	CASSFGHLAKNIQYF
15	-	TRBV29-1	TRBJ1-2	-	TGCAGCGCCGATGTCGGGGACACCTTTTATTATGGCTACACCTTC	CSADVGDTFYYGYTF
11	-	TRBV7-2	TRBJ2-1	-	TGTGCCAGCAGCTTCCTAGCGCAGCAGTTCTTC	CASSFLAQQFF
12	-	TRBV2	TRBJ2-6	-	TGTGCCAGCACCTTTGGGGCCAACGTCCTGACTTTC	CASTFGANVLTF
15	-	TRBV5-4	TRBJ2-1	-	TGTGCCAGCAGCTTGGGACAGTTCGAGTACAATGAGCAGTTCTTC	CASSLGQFEYNEQFF
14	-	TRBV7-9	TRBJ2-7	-	TGTGCCAGCAGCTTCGAACTCGGAGTCCGCGAGCAGTACTTC	CASSFELGVREQYF
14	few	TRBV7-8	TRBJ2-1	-	TGTGCCAGCAGCTTAGACTCGGGGTACAATGAGCAGTTCTTC	CASSLDSGYNEQFF
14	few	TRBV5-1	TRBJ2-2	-	TGCGCCAGCATGTCGGGACTCAACACCGGGGAGCTGTTTTTT	CASMSGLNTGELFF
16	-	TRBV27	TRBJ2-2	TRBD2	TGTGCCACCCGACTAGCCCGACGAACGAACACCGGGGAGCTGTTTTTT	CATRLARRTNTGELFF
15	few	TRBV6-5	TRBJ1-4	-	TGTGCCAGTAGTTACGCCCAGGGTTTGAGTGAAAAACTGTTTTTT	CASSYAQGLSEKLFF
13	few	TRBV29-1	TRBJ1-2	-	TGCAGCGTTGGCGTTGGCGGGGTAGTTGGCTACACCTTC	CSVGVGGVVGYTF
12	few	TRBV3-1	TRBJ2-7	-	TGTGCCAGCAGCCAAAATCTCTACGAGCAGTACTTC	CASSQNLYEQYF
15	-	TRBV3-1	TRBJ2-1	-	TGTGCCAGCAGCCAAACCCCAAGCTCCTACAATGAGCAGTTCTTC	CASSQTPSSYNEQFF
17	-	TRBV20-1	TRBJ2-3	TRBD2	TGCAGTGCTAGTACTAGCGGGAGCCAACTAGCCACAGATACGCAGTATTTT	CSASTSGSQLATDTQYF
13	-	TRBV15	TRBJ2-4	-	TGTGCCACCAAGGACAAAGCCAAAAACATTCAGTACTTC	CATKDKAKNIQYF
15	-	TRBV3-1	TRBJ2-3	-	TGTGCCAGCAGCCATTCTAGCCTGGGCACAGATACGCAGTATTTT	CASSHSSLGTDTQYF
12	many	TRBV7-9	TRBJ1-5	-	TGTGCCAGCAGCTTAAACAATCAGCCCCAGCATTTT	CASSLNNQPQHF
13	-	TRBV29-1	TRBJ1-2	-	TGCAGCGTTGCGGAGGGAGTCAAGTATGGCTACACCTTC	CSVAEGVKYGYTF
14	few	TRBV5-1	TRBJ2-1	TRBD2	TGCGCCAGCAACCTTGGGACTAGCGGCAATGAGCAGTTCTTC	CASNLGTSGNEQFF
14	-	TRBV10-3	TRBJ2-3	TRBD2	TGTGCCTCCTTAGCGGGAGGGGGCACAGATACGCAGTATTTT	CASLAGGGTDTQYF
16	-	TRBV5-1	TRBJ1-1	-	TGCGCCAGCAGCTTGGTTATGAGAGGGGGGAACACTGAAGCTTTCTTT	CASSLVMRGGNTEAFF
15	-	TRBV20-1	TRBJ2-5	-	TGCAGTGCTAGTGATGGGGCGGGCCTCCAAGAGACCCAGTACTTC	CSASDGAGLQETQYF
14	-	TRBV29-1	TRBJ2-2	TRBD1	TGCAGCGTTCGCCGGGACAGGGGGACCGGGGAGCTGTTTTTT	CSVRRDRGTGELFF
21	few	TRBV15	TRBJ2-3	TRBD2	TGTGCCACCAGCAGAGATGGGACGAGACTAGCGGGGGACCTTAGCACAGATACGCAGTATTTT	CATSRDGTRLAGDLSTDTQYF